The 28 T cell receptor beta chains below all came from one sample that was sequenced in a study of cytomegalovirus exposure and HLA in healthy donors. PCR employed 60 Vbeta and 13 Jbeta primers. Repertoires were generated with immunoSEQ multiplex PCR, while TCRdb's copy carries only in-frame clones and drops some. There are 140,000 or so clones in the sample; around 82% occur only once, and about 2.4% lies in the top ten. Sequences were obtained from PBMCs. The receptors were sampled from a woman younger than 35 in good health and CMV-seropositive.

The chain recombines TRBV5-4 with TRBJ1-6, with 8 bases fitting TRBD1. CDR1 SGHNT and CDR2 YYREEE come from the germline V gene (reference sequence). Trimming at V came to 0 bases and at J to 11 bases, leaving 10 bases not matched to a gene. The CDR3 covers 16 residues. CDR3 loop: CASSLVDSGGRPPLHF. The CDR3, as DNA: TGTGCCAGCAGCTTGGTAGACTCAGGGGGCCGGCCACCCCTCCACTTT. Complete variable domain (other parts from reference TRBV5-4 and TRBJ1-6): ETGVTQSPTHLIKTRGQQVTLRCSSQSGHNTVSWYQQALGQGPQFIFQYYREEENGRGNFPPRFSGLQFPNYSSELNVNALELDDSALYLCASSLVDSGGRPPLHFGNGTRLTVT.

The J gene is TRBJ1-5, the V gene TRBV21-1; TRBD1, the D gene given by the table, was not confirmed from the DNA. TRBV21-1 is a documented pseudogene. The CDR3 has 17 amino acids. The DNA of the CDR3 is TGTGCCAGCAGCAAAGGATCCTCTACAGCTAGCAATCAGCCCCAGCATTTT. Translated, it gives CASSKGSSTASNQPQHF.

The CDR3 bases are TGCGCCAGCAGCTTGGGCGGGACAGGGGTCGGGGAGCAGTACTTC. Translating it yields CASSLGGTGVGEQYF. This sequence joins TRBV5-1 and TRBJ2-5; TRBD1 matches at 10 bases. The V and J ends lost 0 bases and 11 bases, in that order; junction bases with no gene match: 10. Germline V gene data show CDR1 as SGHRS and CDR2 as YFSETQ. The CDR3 spans 15 residues.

In regard to this clone: Germline and junction disagree at one end, which may indicate a read error. As DNA, the CDR3 is TGCGCCAGCAGGTTTGGCCCCCGGGTCGTTGGTTTT. Its translation: CASRFGPRVVGF. The gene calls are TRBV5-1 and TRBJ1-4; D call uncertain. From germline, CDR1 is SGHRS and CDR2 YFSETQ. The CDR3 contains 12 residues.

This clone was picked up a small number of times. This sequence joins TRBV5-1 and TRBJ2-1; 8 bases match TRBD2. V dropped 0 bases and J dropped 4; count of bases not matched to a gene: 3. In germline, CDR1 is SGHRS, CDR2 YFSETQ. This CDR3 has 15 amino acids. This chain's CDR3 is CASSLAGGLYNEQFF. CDR3 sequence (DNA): TGCGCCAGCAGCTTGGCGGGGGGGCTTTACAATGAGCAGTTCTTC.

This rearrangement joins TRBV28 to TRBJ1-5, with D possibly being TRBD1 (6 bases). Trimming took off 5 bases at V and 1 base at J, with 15 bases between the two ends. This CDR3 contains 16 residues. Germline CDR1 reads MDHEN; CDR2 reads SYDVKM. CDR3: CASSLRDIPSNQPQHF. The CDR3 DNA reads TGTGCCAGCAGTCTTAGGGACATCCCAAGCAATCAGCCCCAGCATTTT.

The genes are TRBV5-1 and TRBJ2-2; 10 bases are a match to TRBD2. Trimming at V came to 5 bases and at J to 11 bases, leaving 9 bases not matched to a gene. CDR3 size: 14 residues. The germline gives CDR1 SGHRS, CDR2 YFSETQ. CDR3 amino acids: CASSPLAGAFELFF. Written as DNA, the CDR3 is TGCGCCAGCAGTCCTCTAGCGGGGGCTTTCGAGCTGTTTTTT.

The chain employs TRBV5-1 and TRBJ2-1, with TRBD1 matching over 7 bases. The junction had 4 bases not matched to a gene; V was cut back by 4 bases and J by 6 bases. There are 13 residues in the CDR3. Germline-derived CDR1 and CDR2 are SGHRS and YFSETQ. This chain's CDR3 is CASSLRTGNEQFF. DNA for the CDR3: TGCGCCAGCAGCCTACGGACAGGCAATGAGCAGTTCTTC.

This rearrangement joins TRBV27 to TRBJ1-2, with 9 nucleotides matching TRBD1. This CDR3 has 15 amino acids. The germline V gene has CDR1 MNHEY and CDR2 SMNVEV (reference sequence). The junction had 9 bases not matched to a gene; V was cut back by 3 bases and J by 7 bases. CDR3 sequence reads: CASSFEVTGGAGYTF. For the CDR3, the DNA is TGTGCCAGCAGTTTTGAGGTGACAGGGGGAGCTGGCTACACCTTC.

The chain employs TRBV5-1 and TRBJ1-5, with 8 nucleotides matching TRBD1. Germline V gene data show CDR1 as SGHRS and CDR2 as YFSETQ. V was clipped by 4 bases and J by 0 bases; unmatched bases: 3. The CDR3 runs to 15 residues. The CDR3 protein is CASSPGQVSNQPQHF. DNA for the CDR3: TGCGCCAGCAGCCCGGGACAGGTTAGCAATCAGCCCCAGCATTTT.

The gene calls are TRBV6-1 and TRBJ2-5; 7 bases line up with TRBD1. This CDR3 contains 13 residues. From germline, CDR1 is MNHNS and CDR2 SASEGT. V lost 8 bases to trimming and J lost 0 bases; unmatched junction nucleotides: 3. In DNA form, the CDR3 reads TGTGCCAGCTCTGACAGGGACCAAGAGACCCAGTACTTC. It encodes CASSDRDQETQYF.

This chain connects TRBV7-9 to TRBJ1-1; D gene uncertain. The V end lost 3 bases, the J end lost 0 bases, and 11 bases lay between the germline ends. CDR1 and CDR2 (germline): SEHNR, FQNEAQ (reference sequence). The CDR3 is made up of 15 amino acids. CDR3 sequence: CASSLRGSLNTEAFF. As DNA, the CDR3 is TGTGCCAGCAGCTTGAGAGGCAGCTTGAACACTGAAGCTTTCTTT.

The rearrangement uses TRBV7-9 and TRBJ1-2; D remains unclear. Germline V gene lookup returns CDR1 SEHNR and CDR2 FQNEAQ (reference sequence). The CDR3 is made up of 13 amino acids. V was trimmed by 7 bases and J by 6 bases, leaving 15 bases between them. The CDR3 nucleotides read TGTGCCAGCACCGTGTTGCAGGTCGATGGCTACACCTTC. Its translation is CASTVLQVDGYTF.

CDR3 amino acids: CASSLGTGGGNQPQHF. The CDR3 nucleotides are TGCGCCAGCAGCTTGGGGACAGGGGGCGGCAATCAGCCCCAGCATTTT. The rearrangement links TRBV5-1 to TRBJ1-5; 11 bases are shared with TRBD1. The V and J ends lost 0 bases and 2 bases, in that order; junction bases with no gene match: 1. This CDR3 is built from 16 residues. The V gene's germline CDR1 is SGHRS and CDR2 YFSETQ.

The chain has TRBV28 and TRBJ1-5; weak D call: TRBD1 (5 bases). CDR3 length: 15 residues. Trimming took off 7 bases at V and 2 bases at J, with 15 bases between the two ends. Germline V gives CDR1 MDHEN, CDR2 SYDVKM. The DNA of the CDR3 is TGTGCCAGCACCCGTGGGTGGGGGGGCAATCAGCCCCAGCATTTT. Protein product: CASTRGWGGNQPQHF.

The chain employs TRBV21-1 and TRBJ1-5. TRBV21-1 is reported as a pseudogene. The CDR3 runs 12 residues. The CDR3 protein is CAGRPEGQPQHF. DNA for the CDR3: TGTGCCGGTCGGCCGGAGGGTCAGCCCCAGCATTTT.

This CDR3 is CASSEGLGSTYGYTF. DNA of the CDR3: TGTGCCAGCAGTGAAGGGCTGGGCTCTACCTATGGCTACACCTTC. The chain combines TRBV6-1 with TRBJ1-2; no clear D. Germline V gene data show CDR1 as MNHNS and CDR2 as SASEGT. The CDR3 loop spans 15 amino acids. V lost 1 base to trimming and J lost 4 bases, with 13 bases between them.

The chain carries TRBV14 and TRBJ2-1, with a tentative D call TRBD2 (6 bases). The CDR3 consists of 18 residues. V gave up 2 bases and J gave up 5 bases, with 22 bases separating them. Per the germline V gene, CDR1 is SGHDN and CDR2 is FVKESK. The CDR3 here is CASSQSRSLARHNNEQFF. For the CDR3, the DNA is TGTGCCAGCAGCCAAAGTCGTTCCCTAGCGAGACATAACAATGAGCAGTTCTTC.

The chain couples TRBV27 to TRBJ1-2, with D hard to call. The germline V gene has CDR1 MNHEY and CDR2 SMNVEV (reference sequence). V lost 4 bases, J lost 1 base, and 10 bases lay in between. The CDR3 consists of 14 residues. This CDR3 reads CASSWAGSNYGYTF. The CDR3 region has the DNA TGTGCCAGCAGTTGGGCGGGCAGTAACTATGGCTACACCTTC.

This clone has a single count. This chain uses TRBV4-3 with TRBJ2-4; the match to TRBD2 covers 11 bases. Germline trimming cut 0 bases from V and 1 base from J; bases unmatched to any gene: 11. Per germline, CDR1 LGHNA and CDR2 YSLEER. This CDR3 region has 20 residues. CDR3 DNA sequence: TGCGCCAGCAGCCAAGATCTGGGGCTAGCGGGGGGTGCGGCCAAAAACATTCAGTACTTC. Protein sequence: CASSQDLGLAGGAAKNIQYF.

This sequence joins TRBV10-2 and TRBJ2-7; tentatively, D is TRBD2 (6 bases). Trimming shortened V by 6 bases and J by 3 bases, and 12 bases separated the two germline ends. Germline V CDR1 and CDR2: WSHSY, SAAADI. The CDR3 has 13 amino acids. The CDR3 DNA sequence: TGCGCCAGCAGGGCTATGGGGGGCTACGAGCAGTACTTC. Its translation: CASRAMGGYEQYF.

The V gene is TRBV7-9, the J gene TRBJ1-1; D perhaps matches TRBD1 (5 bases). The ends were cut back, 6 bases at V and 5 bases at J, with 16 bases in the middle. Germline lookup yields CDR1 SEHNR and CDR2 FQNEAQ (reference sequence). The CDR3 is 14 amino acids. The CDR3 bases are TGTGCCAGCAGTCTGGGGGGGGTAGGGACTGAAGCTTTCTTT. Its protein product is CASSLGGVGTEAFF.

This chain uses TRBV6-5 with TRBJ2-7; D ambiguous. Trimming left V 0 bases short and J 5 bases short, with 11 bases between. Germline CDR1 reads MNHEY; CDR2 reads SVGAGI. The CDR3 extends over 14 amino acids. This CDR3 reads CASSYSNINHEQYF. CDR3 in DNA: TGTGCCAGCAGTTACTCGAACATTAACCACGAGCAGTACTTC.

The J gene is TRBJ1-1, the V gene TRBV7-9; TRBD1 aligns across 8 bases. This CDR3 contains 14 residues. V dropped 3 bases and J dropped 4; count of bases not matched to a gene: 4. Germline assignment: CDR1 SEHNR and CDR2 FQNEAQ (reference sequence). The CDR3 bases are TGTGCCAGCAGCTTTATTACAGGGGGCACTGAAGCTTTCTTT. It specifies CASSFITGGTEAFF.

V usage is TRBV5-6 and J usage is TRBJ2-7; 8 nucleotides align to TRBD2. CDR1 is SGHDT and CDR2 is YYEEEE in the germline V gene. The CDR3 is 14 amino acids. V was pared by 4 bases and J by 1 base, with 4 bases of the junction left unmatched. The CDR3 here is CASSRTSSSYEQYF. The CDR3 nucleotides are TGTGCCAGCAGCCGGACTAGCTCGTCCTACGAGCAGTACTTC.

This chain joins TRBV9 and TRBJ1-1; D possibly corresponds to TRBD1 (5 bases). The CDR3 runs to 17 residues. Trimming took 4 bases from V and 1 from J, leaving 20 bases between them. CDR1 SGDLS and CDR2 YYNGEE come from the germline V gene. The CDR3 DNA follows: TGTGCCAGCAGCCCTCCCCCGCGGCAGGGTCCGAACACTGAAGCTTTCTTT. This codes for CASSPPPRQGPNTEAFF.

The chain links TRBV6-1 to TRBJ1-5; the D gene is possibly TRBD1 (6 bases). Germline V gene sequence: CDR1 MNHNS, CDR2 SASEGT. This CDR3 comprises 15 residues. Deletions cut 4 bases from V and 0 bases from J, with 10 bases between. Here the CDR3 reads CASSGTAYSNQPQHF. In DNA form, the CDR3 reads TGTGCCAGCAGTGGGACAGCCTATAGCAATCAGCCCCAGCATTTT.

The chain combines TRBV7-2 with TRBJ1-5, with 9 bases that match TRBD1. Unmatched junction bases numbered 4, after V lost 5 bases and J lost 2 bases. Looked up from germline, CDR1 is SGHTA and CDR2 is FQGNSA. The CDR3 contains 15 residues. CDR3 region: CASSERTGGNQPQHF. CDR3 DNA sequence: TGTGCCAGCAGCGAAAGGACAGGGGGCAATCAGCCCCAGCATTTT. Looking up the rest from reference TRBV7-2 and TRBJ1-5 gives the full variable domain: GAGVSQSPSNKVTEKGKDVELRCDPISGHTALYWYRQSLGQGLEFLIYFQGNSAPDKSGLPSDRFSAERTGGSVSTLTIQRTQQEDSAVYLCASSERTGGNQPQHFGDGTRLSIL.